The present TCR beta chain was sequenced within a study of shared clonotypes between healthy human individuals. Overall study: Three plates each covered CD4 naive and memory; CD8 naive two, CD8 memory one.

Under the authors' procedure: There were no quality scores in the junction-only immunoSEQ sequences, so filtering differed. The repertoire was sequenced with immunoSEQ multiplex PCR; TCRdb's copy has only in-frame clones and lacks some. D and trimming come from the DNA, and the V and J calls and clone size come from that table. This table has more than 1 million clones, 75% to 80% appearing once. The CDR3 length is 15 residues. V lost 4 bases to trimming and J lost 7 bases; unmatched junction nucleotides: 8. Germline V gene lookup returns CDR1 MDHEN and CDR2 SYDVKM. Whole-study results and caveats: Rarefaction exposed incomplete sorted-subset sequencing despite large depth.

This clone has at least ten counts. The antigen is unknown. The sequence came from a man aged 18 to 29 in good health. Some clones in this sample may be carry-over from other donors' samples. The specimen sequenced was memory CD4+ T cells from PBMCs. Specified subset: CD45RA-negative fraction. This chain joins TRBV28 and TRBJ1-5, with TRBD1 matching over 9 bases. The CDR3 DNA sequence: TGTGCCAGCAGTTCGGGACAGGGAGTTTGGCAGCCCCAGCATTTT. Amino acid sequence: CASSSGQGVWQPQHF.